Described below is a single T cell receptor (beta chain) sequence and its context. Its antigen is unidentified. The data belong to a study of T cells after yellow fever vaccination. Trimming removed 2 bases at V and 2 bases at J, with 9 bases between. This CDR3 is built from 14 residues. Germline loops: CDR1 SEHNR, CDR2 FQNEAQ (reference sequence). Study findings and constraints: Overlap between CD4 and CD8 compartments was detected for a small share of clonotypes.

MiXCR, run by TCRdb on the 5' RACE reads, gives a single entry per CDR3 protein. The sample shows hundreds of thousands of distinct CDR3 sequences, less than 9.5% of them seen only once. Material: CD4+ T cells sorted from PBMCs, obtained 5 days after the yellow fever booster vaccination. This receptor was obtained from a man younger than 30 who received the YFV17D yellow fever vaccine. The genes are TRBV7-9 and TRBJ1-2; D is uncertain. CDR3 loop: CASSLRAMNYGYTF. The CDR3 DNA follows: TGTGCCAGCAGCTTAAGGGCAATGAACTATGGCTACACCTTC.